The present T cell receptor (beta chain) was sequenced within a study of shared clonotypes between healthy human individuals. There were only Caucasian adults among the donors, and all lived in Nashville, Tennessee. Concerning this clone: The target antigen is unknown.

It was about 0.3 ug DNA, 25,000 to 35,000 T cell genomes, that went into each replicate PCR of unsorted PBMC. Spread over ten immunoSEQ deep assay plates, unsorted PBMC DNA underwent sequencing. The table came from immunoSEQ multiplex PCR; TCRdb's copy has only in-frame clones and leaves some out. In the table there are some 450,000 clones, about 74% of which are singletons. V shed 0 bases and J shed 4 bases, with 12 bases lying between them. The germline CDR1 and CDR2 sequences are MGHRA and YSYEKL. The CDR3 contains 15 residues. The study's findings and limits: Only blood samples were collected, and tissue repertoires likely differ.

This chain joins TRBV4-1 and TRBJ1-2; D unresolved. Specimen: PBMCs. The clonotype originates from a woman aged 40 to 49 in good health. Some clones in this sample may be carry-over from other donors' samples. The chain's CDR3 is CASSQETTGVYGYTF. CDR3 nucleotide sequence: TGCGCCAGCAGCCAAGAAACAACGGGAGTCTATGGCTACACCTTC.